The T cell receptor (beta chain) under discussion was sequenced for a study of regulatory T cells in long-lasting Graves disease. Study outcomes and limitations: Because few samples were included, accuracy may have been lower. Persistent disease exhibited a predilection for TRBV28, TRBJ1-2 and TRBJ2-5.

Germline V CDR1 and CDR2: MDHEN, SYDVKM. The CDR3 covers 14 residues. V shed 1 base and J shed 0 bases, with 6 bases lying between them. This clonotype was seen repeatedly, ten times or more. Antigen specificity is unknown. Documented time point: newly diagnosed GD, antithyroid drugs for less than 3 months. The TCR library was made from RNA that had been extracted from PBMCs in TRIzol. Building of the TCR beta libraries involved iRepertoire HTBI primers and Arm-PCR of CDR3 regions. TCRdb recomputed calls from the multiplex PCR reads with MiXCR, one row per CDR3 protein. The sample lists 420,000 or so distinct CDR3 sequences, 15% to 20% seen once, with about 23% in the top ten. The sample was also linked to a second study, of T cells in Graves' hyperthyroidism and ophthalmopathy. That paper states: A 13 V-J model separated ophthalmopathy from stable hyperthyroidism.

The V and J genes are TRBV28 and TRBJ1-1; D unclear. The material sequenced was peripheral blood mononuclear cells (PBMCs), taken at new diagnosis, from a patient treated with antithyroid drugs. This TCR was recovered from a woman under 30 with Graves disease. CDR3 coding DNA: TGTGCCAGCAGTTTATTGTTGTTGAACACTGAAGCTTTCTTT. This sequence encodes CASSLLLLNTEAFF.